This T cell receptor (beta chain) was sequenced in a study of blood T cell repertoires in COVID-19 (TCRdb year 2020). About the full investigation: Samples covering the acute and convalescent phases of COVID-19 were provided by collaborators in the United States, Italy and Spain. The prospective study material was composed of cDNA or gDNA derived from T cells, B-cell-depleted T cells, or PBMCs. Deeply sampled blood TCRbeta repertoires from subjects exposed to, actively infected with, or recovered from COVID-19 were included in the dataset. The repertoires were released in a freely available public database meant as a resource for research on the immune response to SARS-CoV-2. Samples came from the ongoing ImmuneRACE study (first 160 participants) plus 1,254 subjects from 6 global collaborators. A de-identified subject ID, COVID-19 status, age in years and sex were almost always included in the sample metadata. Where HLA class I and class II types were available, the types were taken from metadata supplied by the sample provider, not from assay-based typing.

V is trimmed back by 7 bases and J by 5 bases, and the junction contains 9 bases that no gene match accounts for. Per the germline V gene (reference sequence), LNHDA is the CDR1 and SQIVND is the CDR2. The CDR3 spans 15 residues, from the cysteine through the phenylalanine. Only CDR3 DNA remains: 45 bases, in frame from the first base. The full study reports these points: How much clinical and demographic metadata was included differed by source and by participant, and the metadata was provided uncurated.

TCRbeta CDR3 regions were amplified from genomic DNA using the immunoSEQ Assay, a bias-controlled multiplex PCR. The paper's processing steps were these. Nucleated cell counts per sample were estimated from amplification of reference gene primers within the assay. To quantify the absolute abundance of each unique TCRbeta CDR3 rearrangement, sequence reads were collapsed and filtered. For each sample, productive Simpson clonality was calculated as the square root of Simpson's diversity index over productive rearrangements. Sourced from immuneACCESS, this table was stored by TCRdb with only in-frame sequences that have V and J called. A share of the clones is absent; for the studies checked, an unresolved V gene accounts for under half, and the remainder has no known explanation. The V and J calls and the clone size are those of that table, but D and trimming were determined from the DNA. Within this sample are about 230,000 clones, with 85% of them counted one time only. 5% to 6.5% of the sample rests with the top ten.

A word on this clone: No cognate antigen has been identified for it. Base quality data are lacking; no much larger clone is found one base away.

In Seattle, one collaborating source enrolled patients while the infection was active and tracked those patients longitudinally over the course of disease. Each collaborating institution followed its own protocols to collect whole blood in K2EDTA tubes. For TCRbeta analysis, collaborators shipped samples in one of three forms: frozen whole blood, isolated PBMCs, or DNA extracted from either of those sample types. The sample was peripheral blood. The TCR was taken from a man aged 45-65 years with COVID-19, enrolled during active disease. The chain uses TRBV19 and TRBJ1-5; TRBD1 lines up with 9 middle nucleotides. The sequenced DNA: TGTGCCAGTAATCCGACAGGGGGTCAAGATCAGCCCCAGCATTTT. Its amino acids are CASNPTGGQDQPQHF.